This TCR beta chain appears in the sequencing data of a study of CD8+CD57+ T cells in acquired aplastic anemia. Study as a whole: An average of approximately 3.2 ug of DNA was obtained from sorted CD4+ and CD8+ cells. Regarding the study as a whole: Patients had about 31 CD8+ CDR3 sequences in common with controls (the shared set).

Remarks on this clonotype: Its antigen is unidentified.

Patients who underwent sequencing had shown CD8+CD57+ cell expansion by flow cytometry. Every patient presented with severe acquired aplastic anemia. By the time of blood sampling, patients had still received no therapy. According to the study, genomic DNA was the template for TCR beta VDJ and CDR3 profiling. From the reads, TCRdb called clonotypes with MiXCR, one entry per CDR3 protein. The sample lists 170,000 or so distinct CDR3 sequences, 63% occurring once. CDR3 length: 15 amino acids. Per germline, CDR1 LNHNV and CDR2 YYDKDF (reference sequence). Germline trimming cut 4 bases from V and 5 bases from J; bases unmatched to any gene: 4.

The chain couples TRBV15 to TRBJ2-2; TRBD1 agrees at 10 bases. The sequencing sample was made of sorted CD4+, CD8+, or CD8+CD57+ T cells (not recorded which) from PBMCs. The clonotype originates from a human donor with aplastic anemia. CDR3 residues: CATSIGTGVTGELFF. The CDR3 nucleotides are TGTGCCACCAGCATAGGGACAGGGGTGACCGGGGAGCTGTTTTTT. Full variable domain (remainder filled in from reference TRBV15 and TRBJ2-2): DAMVIQNPRYQVTQFGKPVTLSCSQTLNHNVMYWYQQKSSQAPKLLFHYYDKDFNNEADTPDNFQSRRPNTSFCFLDIRSPGLGDTAMYLCATSIGTGVTGELFFGEGSRLTVL.